This T cell receptor (beta chain) was recorded in a study of blood T cell repertoires in COVID-19 (dated by TCRdb to 2018 to 2020). Study-wide context: Samples covering the acute and convalescent phases of COVID-19 were provided by collaborators in the United States, Italy and Spain. Where available, HLA class I and class II types were obtained from metadata supplied by the sample provider rather than from assay-based typing. The prospective study material was composed of cDNA or gDNA derived from T cells, B-cell-depleted T cells, or PBMCs. The repertoires were made available in a free public database intended to serve as a resource for research on the immune response to SARS-CoV-2. The dataset comprised deeply sampled blood TCRbeta repertoires from subjects exposed to, actively infected with, or recovered from COVID-19. Samples came from the ongoing ImmuneRACE study (first 160 participants) plus 1,254 subjects from 6 global collaborators. The sample metadata nearly always contained a de-identified subject ID, COVID-19 status, age in years and sex.

Sequences LNHNV (CDR1) and YYDKDF (CDR2) are obtained from the germline V gene (reference sequence). Inclusive of the bounding cysteine and phenylalanine, the CDR3 is 13 residues long. Of the read, only the CDR3 DNA is kept; its 39 bases are in frame from base 1. V gives up 0 bases and J gives up 3 bases, and the segment between their germline ends measures 6 bases. Study-level results and caveats: The amount of clinical and demographic metadata varied by source and participant and was provided uncurated.

Concerning this clone itself: It lacks a known antigen. No quality values exist for individual bases; no much larger clone is one base distant.

TCRbeta CDR3 regions were amplified from genomic DNA by means of the immunoSEQ Assay, a bias-controlled multiplex PCR. On the study's bioinformatics: The number of nucleated cells in each sample was estimated from the amplification of reference gene primers within the assay. To quantify the absolute abundance of each unique TCRbeta CDR3 rearrangement, sequence reads were collapsed and filtered. For each sample, productive Simpson clonality was calculated by taking the square root of Simpson's diversity index across productive rearrangements. TCRdb retrieved this table from immuneACCESS and kept in-frame rearrangements only. Not all clones are present; in checked studies, unresolved V genes account for under half, and no reason is known for the remainder. Clonal size and the V and J genes are those of that table, whereas D and trimming came from the DNA. Present in this sample are almost 250,000 clones, 86% of which were seen just once. About 1.7% of the sample belongs to the ten largest clones.

A second Seattle source provided samples from volunteer blood donors who had recovered from COVID-19. Each collaborating institution followed its own protocols to collect whole blood in K2EDTA tubes. Collaborator samples were shipped for TCRbeta analysis as frozen whole blood, isolated PBMCs, or DNA extracted from either sample type. This clonotype was sampled from a woman aged 55-75 years who had recovered from COVID-19. The chain employs TRBV15 and TRBJ2-7; the D gene lacks a confident call. The sample taken for sequencing was peripheral blood. DNA sequence: TGTGCCACCAGCAGAGAACATTACTACGAGCAGTACTTC. Translated, it reads CATSREHYYEQYF.